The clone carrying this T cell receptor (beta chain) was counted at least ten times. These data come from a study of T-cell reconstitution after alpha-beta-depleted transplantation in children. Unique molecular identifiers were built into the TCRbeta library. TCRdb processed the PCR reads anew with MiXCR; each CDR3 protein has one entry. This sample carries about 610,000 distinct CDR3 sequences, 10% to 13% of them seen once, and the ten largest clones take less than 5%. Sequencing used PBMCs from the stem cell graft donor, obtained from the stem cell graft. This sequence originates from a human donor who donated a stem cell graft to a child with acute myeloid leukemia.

In nucleotides, the CDR3 is TGCAGTGCTAGGAGTCTAGCGGGACTCAACACCGGGGAGCTGTTTTTT. This translates into CSARSLAGLNTGELFF. The chain combines TRBV20-1 with TRBJ2-2, with 9 bases identical to TRBD2. The CDR3 contains 16 residues. The germline V gene encodes CDR1 DFQATT and CDR2 SNEGSKA (reference sequence). Trimming took 3 bases from V and 2 from J; bases not matched to a gene: 7.